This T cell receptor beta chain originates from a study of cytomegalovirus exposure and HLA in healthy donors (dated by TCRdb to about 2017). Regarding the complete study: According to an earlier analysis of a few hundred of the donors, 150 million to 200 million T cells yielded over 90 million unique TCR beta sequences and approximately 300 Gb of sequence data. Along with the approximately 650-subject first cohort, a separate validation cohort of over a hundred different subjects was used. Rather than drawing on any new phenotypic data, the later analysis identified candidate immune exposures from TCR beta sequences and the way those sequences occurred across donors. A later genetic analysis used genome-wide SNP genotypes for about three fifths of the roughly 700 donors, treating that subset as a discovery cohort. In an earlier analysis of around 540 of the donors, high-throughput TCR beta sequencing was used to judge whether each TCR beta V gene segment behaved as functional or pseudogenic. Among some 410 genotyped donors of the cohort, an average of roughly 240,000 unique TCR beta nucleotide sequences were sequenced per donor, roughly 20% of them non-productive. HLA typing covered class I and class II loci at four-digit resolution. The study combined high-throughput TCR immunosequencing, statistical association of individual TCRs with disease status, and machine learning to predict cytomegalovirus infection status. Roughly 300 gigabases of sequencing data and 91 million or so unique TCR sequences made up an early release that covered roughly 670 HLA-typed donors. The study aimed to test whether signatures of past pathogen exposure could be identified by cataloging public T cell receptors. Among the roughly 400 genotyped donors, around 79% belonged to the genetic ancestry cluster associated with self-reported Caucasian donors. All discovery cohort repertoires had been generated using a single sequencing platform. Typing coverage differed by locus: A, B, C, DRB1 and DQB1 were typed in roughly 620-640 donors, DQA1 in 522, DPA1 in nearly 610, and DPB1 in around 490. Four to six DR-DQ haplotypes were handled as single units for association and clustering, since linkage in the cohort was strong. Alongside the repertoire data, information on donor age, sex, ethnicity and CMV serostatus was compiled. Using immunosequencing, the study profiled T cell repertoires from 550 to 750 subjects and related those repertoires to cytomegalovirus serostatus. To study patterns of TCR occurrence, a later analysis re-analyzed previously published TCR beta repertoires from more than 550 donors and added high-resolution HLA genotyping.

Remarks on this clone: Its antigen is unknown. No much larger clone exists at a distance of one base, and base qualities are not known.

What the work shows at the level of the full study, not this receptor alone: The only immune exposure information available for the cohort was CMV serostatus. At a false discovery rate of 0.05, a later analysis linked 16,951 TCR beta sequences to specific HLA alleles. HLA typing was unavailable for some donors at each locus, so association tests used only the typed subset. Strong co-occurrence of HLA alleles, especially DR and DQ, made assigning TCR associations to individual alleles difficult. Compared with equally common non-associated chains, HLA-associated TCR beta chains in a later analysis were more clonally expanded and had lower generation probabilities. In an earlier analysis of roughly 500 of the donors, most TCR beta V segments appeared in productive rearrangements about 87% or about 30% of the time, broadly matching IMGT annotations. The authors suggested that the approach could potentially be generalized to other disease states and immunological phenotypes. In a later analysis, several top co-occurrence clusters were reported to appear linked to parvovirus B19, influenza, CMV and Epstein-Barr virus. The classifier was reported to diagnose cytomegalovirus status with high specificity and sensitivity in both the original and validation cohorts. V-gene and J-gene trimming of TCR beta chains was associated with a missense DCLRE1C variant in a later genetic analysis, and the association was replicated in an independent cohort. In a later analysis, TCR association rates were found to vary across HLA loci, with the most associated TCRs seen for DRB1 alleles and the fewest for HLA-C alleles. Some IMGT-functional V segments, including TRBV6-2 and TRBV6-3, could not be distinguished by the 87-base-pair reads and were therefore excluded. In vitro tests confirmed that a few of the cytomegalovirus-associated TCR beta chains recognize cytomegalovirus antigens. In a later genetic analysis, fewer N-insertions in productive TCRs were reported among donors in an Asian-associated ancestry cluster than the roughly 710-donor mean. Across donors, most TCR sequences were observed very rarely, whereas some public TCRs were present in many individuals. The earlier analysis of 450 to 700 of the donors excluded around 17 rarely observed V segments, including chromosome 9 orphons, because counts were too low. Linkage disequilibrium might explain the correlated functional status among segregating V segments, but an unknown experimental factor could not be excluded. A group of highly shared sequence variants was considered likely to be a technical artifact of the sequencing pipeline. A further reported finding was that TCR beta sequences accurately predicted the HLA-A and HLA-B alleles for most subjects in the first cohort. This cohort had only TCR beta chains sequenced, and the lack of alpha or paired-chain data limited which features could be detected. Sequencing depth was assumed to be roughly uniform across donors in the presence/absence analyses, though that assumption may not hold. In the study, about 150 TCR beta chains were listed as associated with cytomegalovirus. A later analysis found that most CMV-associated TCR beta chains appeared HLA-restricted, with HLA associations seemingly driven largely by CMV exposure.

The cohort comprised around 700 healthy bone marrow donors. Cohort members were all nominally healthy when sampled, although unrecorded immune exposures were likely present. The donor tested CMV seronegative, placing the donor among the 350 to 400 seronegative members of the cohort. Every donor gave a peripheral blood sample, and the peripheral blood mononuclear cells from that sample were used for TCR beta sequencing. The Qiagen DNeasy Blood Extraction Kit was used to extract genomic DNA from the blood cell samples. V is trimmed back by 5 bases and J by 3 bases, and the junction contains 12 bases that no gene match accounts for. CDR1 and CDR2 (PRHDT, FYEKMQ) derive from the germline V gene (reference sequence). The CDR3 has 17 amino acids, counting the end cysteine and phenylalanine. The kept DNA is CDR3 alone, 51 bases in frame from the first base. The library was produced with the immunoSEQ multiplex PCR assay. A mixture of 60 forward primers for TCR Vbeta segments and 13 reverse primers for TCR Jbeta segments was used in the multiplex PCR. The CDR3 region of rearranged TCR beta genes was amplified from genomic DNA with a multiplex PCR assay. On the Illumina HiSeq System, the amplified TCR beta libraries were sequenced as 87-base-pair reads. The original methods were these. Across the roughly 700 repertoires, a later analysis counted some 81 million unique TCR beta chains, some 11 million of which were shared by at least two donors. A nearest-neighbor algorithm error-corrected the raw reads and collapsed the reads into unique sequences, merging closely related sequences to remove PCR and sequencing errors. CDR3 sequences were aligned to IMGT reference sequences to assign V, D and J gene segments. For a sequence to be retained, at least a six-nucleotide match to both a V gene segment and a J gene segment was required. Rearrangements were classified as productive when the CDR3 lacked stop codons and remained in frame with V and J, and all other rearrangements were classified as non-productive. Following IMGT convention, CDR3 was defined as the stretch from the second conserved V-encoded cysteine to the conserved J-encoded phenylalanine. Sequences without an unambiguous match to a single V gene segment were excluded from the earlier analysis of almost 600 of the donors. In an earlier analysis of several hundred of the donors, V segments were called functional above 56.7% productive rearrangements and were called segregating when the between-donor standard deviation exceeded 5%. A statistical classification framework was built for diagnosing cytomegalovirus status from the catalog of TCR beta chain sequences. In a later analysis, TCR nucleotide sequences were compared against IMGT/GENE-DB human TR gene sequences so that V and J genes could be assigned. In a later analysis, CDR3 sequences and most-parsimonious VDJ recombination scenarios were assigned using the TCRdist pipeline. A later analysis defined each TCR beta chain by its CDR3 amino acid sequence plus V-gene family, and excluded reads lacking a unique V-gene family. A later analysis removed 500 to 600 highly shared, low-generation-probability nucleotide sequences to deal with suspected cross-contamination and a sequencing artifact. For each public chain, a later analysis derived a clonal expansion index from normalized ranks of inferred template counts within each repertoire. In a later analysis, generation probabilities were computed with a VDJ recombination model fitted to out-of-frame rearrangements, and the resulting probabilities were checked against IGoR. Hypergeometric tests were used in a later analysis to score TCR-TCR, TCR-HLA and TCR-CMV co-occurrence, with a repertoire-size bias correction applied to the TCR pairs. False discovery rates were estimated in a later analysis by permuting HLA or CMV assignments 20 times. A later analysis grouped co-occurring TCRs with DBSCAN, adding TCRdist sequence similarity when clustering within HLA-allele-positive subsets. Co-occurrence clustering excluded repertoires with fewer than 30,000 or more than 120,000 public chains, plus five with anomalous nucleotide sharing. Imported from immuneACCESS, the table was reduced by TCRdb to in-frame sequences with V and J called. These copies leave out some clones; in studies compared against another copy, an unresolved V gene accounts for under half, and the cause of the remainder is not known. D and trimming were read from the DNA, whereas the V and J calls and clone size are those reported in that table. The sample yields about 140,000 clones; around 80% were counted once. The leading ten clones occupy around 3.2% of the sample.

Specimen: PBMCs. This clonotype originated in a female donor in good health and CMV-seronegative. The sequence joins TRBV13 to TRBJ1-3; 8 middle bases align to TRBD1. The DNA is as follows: TGTGCCAGCAGCCCCCCAGGGGGCAGTCTCGGTGGAAACACCATATATTTT. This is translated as CASSPPGGSLGGNTIYF.